This passage covers 12 T cell receptor beta chains from one sample sequenced in a study of T cell repertoires in cytomegalovirus infection. TCRdb reprocessed the reads via MiXCR and lists one record per CDR3 protein. The sample consists of 70,000 to 75,000 distinct CDR3 sequences, just under 4% of them appearing once. Material for sequencing was PBMCs. The receptors come from a human donor in good health (CMV status not recorded). Some clones in this sample may be carry-over from other donors' samples.

This clonotype was recorded many times. The rearrangement links TRBV7-2 to TRBJ2-7; D ambiguous. The CDR3 totals 15 residues. Per the germline V gene, CDR1 is SGHTA and CDR2 is FQGNSA. V lost 4 bases and J 3 bases, leaving 16 bases between the germline ends. The CDR3 here is CASSSPDSNFYEQYF. Written as DNA, the CDR3 is TGTGCCAGCAGCTCGCCTGACTCAAACTTCTACGAGCAGTACTTC.

This clonotype occurred many times. CDR3 residues: CASRTFPGARTGELFF. In nucleotides, the CDR3 is TGTGCCAGCAGAACCTTTCCGGGGGCGAGGACCGGGGAGCTGTTTTTT. This chain connects TRBV7-2 to TRBJ2-2; D is tentatively TRBD1 or TRBD2 (6 bases each). Trimming took off 6 bases at V and 5 bases at J, with 19 bases between the two ends. The CDR3 loop spans 16 amino acids. Germline V lookup: CDR1 SGHTA, CDR2 FQGNSA.

In its sample, this clonotype was seen many times. V gene TRBV7-2 combines with J gene TRBJ2-7; D not resolved. Trimming pared 5 bases from V and 6 bases from J, leaving 17 bases between. This CDR3 is built from 14 residues. Germline values: CDR1 SGHTA, CDR2 FQGNSA. The CDR3 sequence: CASSPNLFGFEQYF. DNA of the CDR3: TGTGCCAGCAGCCCCAACCTCTTTGGCTTCGAGCAGTACTTC.

This clonotype was seen at least ten times. The chain recombines TRBV19 with TRBJ2-1; D is tentatively TRBD1 or TRBD2 (5 bases each). Trimming took off 5 bases at V and 0 bases at J, with 17 bases between the two ends. There are 17 residues in the CDR3. Germline CDR1 LNHDA, CDR2 SQIVND (reference sequence). CDR3 residues: CASSPSGRGSSYNEQFF. For the CDR3, the DNA is TGTGCCAGTAGTCCCTCTGGACGGGGCAGCTCCTACAATGAGCAGTTCTTC.

This clonotype has at least ten counts. This chain joins TRBV7-2 and TRBJ2-1; D not certain. V lost 1 base and J 9 bases, leaving 13 bases between the germline ends. The CDR3 is 14 residues long. CDR1 and CDR2 (germline): SGHTA, FQGNSA. CDR3 sequence: CASSLGKASLEQFF. CDR3 nucleotide sequence: TGTGCCAGCAGCTTAGGGAAGGCTAGTCTTGAGCAGTTCTTC.

This clonotype was observed many times. The chain uses TRBV6-2 or TRBV6-3 and TRBJ1-1; D not resolved. CDR1 MNHEY and CDR2 SVGEGT come from the germline V gene. Trimming took 0 bases from V and 5 from J, leaving 7 bases between them. This CDR3 comprises 13 residues. Here the CDR3 DNA reads TGTGCCAGCAGTTACTCGAGTAGGACTGAAGCTTTCTTT. It encodes CASSYSSRTEAFF.

This clonotype was recorded many times. The chain recombines TRBV7-9 with TRBJ1-1; a possible D gene is TRBD1 (6 bases). Trimming stripped 5 bases from V and 3 bases from J, with 19 bases between. Germline lookup yields CDR1 SEHNR and CDR2 FQNEAQ (reference sequence). The CDR3 spans 16 residues. CDR3 DNA sequence: TGTGCCAGCAGCCCAGTAGGGGGGGGAGTACACACTGAAGCTTTCTTT. This encodes CASSPVGGGVHTEAFF.

This clonotype was observed at least ten times. The chain couples TRBV7-9 to TRBJ2-1; 7 bases agree with TRBD2. Germline CDR1 and CDR2: SEHNR and FQNEAQ (reference sequence). The CDR3 has 15 amino acids. V was pared by 3 bases and J by 4 bases, with 6 bases of the junction left unmatched. The CDR3 DNA is TGTGCCAGCAGCTTCGCAAGCGGGGTATACAATGAGCAGTTCTTC. This encodes CASSFASGVYNEQFF.

This clonotype occurred many times. J is TRBJ1-2 and V is TRBV6-2 or TRBV6-3; 10 nucleotides line up with TRBD1. CDR3 length: 15 amino acids. The ends lost 2 bases at V and 7 bases at J; junction bases unmatched: 7. Germline CDR1 is MNHEY and CDR2 is SVGEGT. The CDR3 sequence: CASSYGTGAVAGYTF. As DNA, the CDR3 is TGTGCCAGCAGTTACGGGACAGGGGCGGTCGCTGGCTACACCTTC.

This clonotype was seen ten or more times. The rearrangement uses TRBV4-1 and TRBJ2-7, with D maybe TRBD2 (6 bases). Deletions cut 6 bases from V and 3 bases from J, with 15 bases between. Germline V gene lookup returns CDR1 MGHRA and CDR2 YSYEKL. The CDR3 contains 14 residues. The CDR3 nucleotides read TGCGCCAGCAGGGCTTTCGGGAGCCTCTACGAGCAGTACTTC. Translated, it gives CASRAFGSLYEQYF.

In this sample, this clonotype turned up many times. The rearrangement links TRBV7-2 to TRBJ2-7, with no clear D. The CDR3 covers 14 residues. CDR1 is SGHTA, CDR2 FQGNSA, per germline. Trimming shortened V by 5 bases and J by 1 base, and 12 bases separated the two germline ends. CDR3 nucleotides: TGTGCCAGCAGCACCGGGTCAAGATCCTACGAGCAGTACTTC. It codes for CASSTGSRSYEQYF.

This clonotype has ten or more counts. The chain has TRBV28 and TRBJ1-2, with D possibly TRBD1 on 5 matching bases. Germline V gene lookup returns CDR1 MDHEN and CDR2 SYDVKM. Between the trimmed V and J ends, which lost 5 bases and 4 bases, there was a span of 17 bases. The CDR3 is made up of 15 amino acids. The CDR3 sequence is CASSTPGLSGYGYTF. The CDR3 DNA follows: TGTGCCAGCAGTACCCCGGGACTCTCGGGCTATGGCTACACCTTC.